Shown below are 8 T cell receptor beta chains from a single sample sequenced in a study of cytomegalovirus exposure and HLA in healthy donors. The primer mix had 60 Vbeta and 13 Jbeta primers. Method: immunoSEQ multiplex PCR; TCRdb's copy keeps in-frame clones and lacks some. The sample consists of roughly 93,000 clones, 75% to 85% of them appearing once. Material for sequencing was PBMCs. Receptors originate from a man younger than 30 in good health and CMV-seropositive.

The J gene is TRBJ1-1, the V gene TRBV6-5; TRBD1 is a possible D gene (5 bases). The V end was cut by 4 bases, the J end by 4 bases, with 19 bases between. The CDR3 totals 16 residues. Germline CDR1 and CDR2: MNHEY and SVGAGI. The CDR3 loop reads CASSLWRWRGGTEAFF. The DNA for the CDR3 is TGTGCCAGCAGTTTATGGCGGTGGAGGGGAGGCACTGAAGCTTTCTTT.

This chain connects TRBV28 to TRBJ2-1, with TRBD1 matching 7 bases. The ends lost 4 bases at V and 5 bases at J; junction bases unmatched: 8. Germline V gives CDR1 MDHEN, CDR2 SYDVKM. The CDR3 has 15 residues. The CDR3, as DNA: TGTGCCAGCAGTTACCGGGACACAGGGGACAATGAGCAGTTCTTC. Translating gives CASSYRDTGDNEQFF. Full variable domain (outside the CDR3, taken from reference TRBV28 and TRBJ2-1): DVKVTQSSRYLVKRTGEKVFLECVQDMDHENMFWYRQDPGLGLRLIYFSYDVKMKEKGDIPEGYSVSREKKERFSLILESASTNQTSMYLCASSYRDTGDNEQFFGPGTRLTVL.

J is TRBJ2-3 and V is TRBV14; D gene uncertain. The CDR3 contains 16 residues. Trimming removed 4 bases from V and 2 bases from J, with 16 bases in between. CDR1 and CDR2 from the germline V gene are SGHDN and FVKESK. The CDR3 region is CASSRDDVRLTDTQYF. DNA of the CDR3: TGTGCCAGCAGCCGAGATGATGTCAGACTCACAGATACGCAGTATTTT.

The V and J genes are TRBV2 and TRBJ2-3; 13 bases line up with TRBD2. V was pared by 4 bases and J by 1 base, with 2 bases of the junction left unmatched. Germline V CDR1 and CDR2: SNHLY, FYNNEI. The CDR3 has 16 amino acids. DNA for the CDR3: TGTGCCAGCAGTGGAGGGACTAGCGGGGGCACAGATACGCAGTATTTT. Translating it yields CASSGGTSGGTDTQYF.

The V gene is TRBV7-9, the J gene TRBJ2-7; perhaps TRBD1 as D (6 bases). V lost 5 bases and J lost 2, with 19 bases in between. Germline CDR1 is SEHNR and CDR2 is FQNEAQ (reference sequence). The CDR3 contains 16 residues. The CDR3 DNA sequence: TGTGCCAGCAGCGCCACGGAACCAGGGGAAGCCTACGAGCAGTACTTC. Its translation is CASSATEPGEAYEQYF.

This clone was seen more than once but under ten times. The J gene is TRBJ2-3, the V gene TRBV5-1; a possible D gene is TRBD2 (5 bases). This CDR3 comprises 13 residues. Trimming removed 0 bases from V and 4 bases from J, with 6 bases in between. Germline V CDR1 and CDR2: SGHRS, YFSETQ. CDR3 region: CASSLAGADTQYF. Written as DNA, the CDR3 is TGCGCCAGCAGCTTGGCCGGGGCAGATACGCAGTATTTT.

In its sample, this clone was seen a few times. This chain uses TRBV7-9 with TRBJ2-7, with D possibly TRBD1 on 5 matching bases. CDR1 SEHNR and CDR2 FQNEAQ come from the germline V gene (reference sequence). The V and J ends lost 1 base and 5 bases respectively, with 9 bases between them. The CDR3 covers 13 residues. The CDR3 spells CASSLGRRDEQYF. CDR3 nucleotide sequence: TGTGCCAGCAGCTTAGGCCGCAGGGACGAGCAGTACTTC.

V gene TRBV7-9 combines with J gene TRBJ2-6, with D perhaps TRBD1 (6 bases). The germline V gene has CDR1 SEHNR and CDR2 FQNEAQ (reference sequence). Trimming pared 9 bases from V and 1 base from J, leaving 7 bases between. The CDR3 sequence is 13 residues long. This chain's CDR3 is CARQGSGANVLTF. The CDR3 bases are TGTGCCAGACAGGGATCTGGGGCCAACGTCCTGACTTTC.